This record looks at one TCR beta chain sequence and its context. Assay: immunoSEQ multiplex PCR; the TCRdb copy retains only in-frame clones and omits some. The sample includes about 38,000 clones, 80% to 95% of them seen just once. The data belong to a study of T cell changes during pregnancy in multiple sclerosis. Trimming took off 5 bases at V and 1 base at J, with 9 bases between the two ends. There are 14 residues in the CDR3. CDR1 is GTSNPN and CDR2 is SVGIG in the germline V gene (reference sequence). The sample was CD4+ T cells from peripheral blood mononuclear cells, taken after pregnancy. The chain uses TRBV30 and TRBJ1-6; D is unresolved. The TCR was taken from a female donor in good health, enrolled as a control in a pregnancy study. Here the CDR3 reads CAWYSGSYNSPLHF. CDR3 bases: TGTGCCTGGTATTCGGGGTCCTATAATTCACCCCTCCACTTT.